This T cell receptor (beta chain) was recovered during a study of T and B cells in COVID-19 patients. Study-wide context: COVID-19 patients gave peripheral blood either during active infection or after recovery.

Blood genomic DNA input for TRB amplification was about 220-500 ng. Points on this clonotype: Its antigen remains unknown.

The CDR3 runs to 15 residues. Germline lookup yields CDR1 DFQATT and CDR2 SNEGSKA (reference sequence). The V and J ends lost 6 bases and 4 bases respectively, with 19 bases between them. The study's findings and limits: Active COVID-19 showed highly clonal TRB repertoires; recovery showed diversity and richness above healthy donors. Symptomatic-phase blood samples from mildly ill patients and early samples from severe cases were scarce. No sequencing was yet done of CD4+, regulatory or CD8+ subsets, or of SARS-CoV-2-responsive or tetramer+ sorted cells.

Multiplex PCR with BIOMED2 TRB-A/B primer pools amplified TRB rearrangements. Using its own MiXCR run on the multiplex PCR reads, TCRdb lists one record per CDR3 protein. The data show some 10,000 distinct CDR3 sequences, 33% seen once. V usage is TRBV20-1 and J usage is TRBJ1-5, with D possibly TRBD1 on 6 matching bases. The sequenced sample consisted of blood. This clonotype was sampled from a human donor with active COVID-19. The CDR3 DNA is TGCAGTGCCGGGGGGCGCCTATTAGGGAATCAGCCCCAGCATTTT. This sequence encodes CSAGGRLLGNQPQHF.